This T cell receptor beta chain was captured by sequencing in a study of CD8 T cells in Susac syndrome. The CDR3 is 17 amino acids. The J segment lost 2 bases and the V segment lost 0 bases, leaving 6 bases of the junction unmatched. Germline V CDR1 and CDR2: SQVTM, ANQGSEA. Sequencing of TCR beta was undertaken in CD8+ and CD4+ T cells derived from blood. Random hexamers were used to reverse transcribe the RNA input (about 0.5 to 1 ug). From the immunoSEQ multiplex PCR reads, TCRdb called clonotypes with MiXCR, one entry per CDR3 protein. The profile shows roughly 110,000 distinct CDR3 sequences, around 92% of them singletons.

This clonotype was sampled from a human donor in good health. The rearrangement links TRBV29-1 to TRBJ2-6; 8 bases map to TRBD1. Material: CD8+ T cells from PBMCs. The CDR3 DNA follows: TGCAGCGTTGAAGATGGGGACAGGCACCCTGGGGCCAACGTCCTGACTTTC. Encoded protein: CSVEDGDRHPGANVLTF.